This TCR beta chain came from a study of T-cell reconstitution after alpha-beta-depleted transplantation in children. TCRbeta library preparation incorporated unique molecular identifiers. TCRdb itself ran the PCR reads through MiXCR, one entry per CDR3 protein. The data contain just under 150,000 distinct CDR3 sequences, 8% to 10% of them singletons. This clonotype was observed at least ten times. Antigen: not known. General observations from the study: A year post-transplant, T-cell counts and diversity derived mostly from newly produced T cells. Elevated TCRbeta diversity at day 60 was traced, in some patients, to surviving recipient T cells and thymic progenitors. The study reportedly traced alpha-beta T cells about two months after transplant to several hundred expanded graft clones.

The germline V gene encodes CDR1 SGHTA and CDR2 FQGNSA. The CDR3 runs to 14 residues. With 1 base removed from V and 4 bases from J, the gap between germline ends came to 9 bases. This receptor was identified in a female patient aged 2 to 10 who had a stem cell transplant for congenital amegakaryocytic thrombocytopenia, so the T cells may come from the graft donor. V usage is TRBV7-2 and J usage is TRBJ2-3, with a possible D match to TRBD2 (6 bases). Source: PBMCs, mostly from graft donor cells, taken 180 days after TCRalphabeta/CD19-depleted stem cell transplant. The CDR3 is CASSLVLAADTQYF. As DNA, the CDR3 is TGTGCCAGCAGCTTAGTACTAGCCGCAGATACGCAGTATTTT.